The 25 T cell receptor beta chains below were found in one sample sequenced in a study of early T cells in non-severe SARS-CoV-2 infection. TCRdb reanalysed the 5' RACE reads using MiXCR and keeps one entry per CDR3 protein. Among approximately 32,000 distinct CDR3 sequences, around 3.9% were seen once, and the ten largest hold 5.9%. Material: whole blood. The receptors shown here come from an adult who was a healthcare worker with PCR-confirmed SARS-CoV-2 infection or an uninfected control (not recorded which).

In its sample, this clonotype was seen many times. J is TRBJ2-3 and V is TRBV7-7; D is unclear. CDR3 length: 16 residues. The germline CDR1 and CDR2 sequences are SSHAT and FNYEAQ (reference sequence). V was clipped by 1 base and J by 2 bases, with 13 bases between them. The CDR3: CASSLGVGGFTDTQYF. The CDR3, as DNA: TGTGCCAGCAGCTTAGGAGTCGGTGGCTTCACAGATACGCAGTATTTT.

This clonotype was recorded at least ten times. The rearrangement uses TRBV12-3 or TRBV12-4 and TRBJ2-1; the D gene is possibly TRBD2 (6 bases). This CDR3 contains 13 residues. V lost 4 bases and J 10 bases, leaving 14 bases between the germline ends. This CDR3 is CASSSGGWGEQFF. CDR3 sequence (DNA): TGTGCCAGCAGTTCCGGGGGATGGGGAGAGCAGTTCTTC.

This clonotype was seen at least ten times. The rearrangement links TRBV12-3 or TRBV12-4 to TRBJ2-5; 8 bases line up with TRBD1. V was clipped by 6 bases and J by 7 bases; unmatched bases: 16. The CDR3 has 16 amino acids. The CDR3 bases are TGTGCCAGCAGCCCCCTCCGGACAGGGCAAGTTGGGACCCAGTACTTC. Its translation: CASSPLRTGQVGTQYF.

By share of the sample, this clonotype is medium-sized. This rearrangement joins TRBV29-1 to TRBJ1-2; possibly TRBD1 for D (5 bases). This CDR3 has 12 residues. The V and J ends lost 5 bases and 4 bases respectively, with 11 bases between them. CDR1 is SQVTM and CDR2 is ANQGSEA in the germline V gene. CDR3 protein: CSVLPGLYGYTF. The CDR3 DNA is TGCAGCGTTCTTCCGGGGCTCTATGGCTACACCTTC.

This clonotype was counted many times. The rearrangement uses TRBV15 and TRBJ2-7, with D maybe TRBD2 (5 bases). Trimming shortened V by 4 bases and J by 3 bases, and 10 bases separated the two germline ends. This CDR3 is built from 13 residues. Germline CDR1 is LNHNV and CDR2 is YYDKDF (reference sequence). The CDR3 DNA follows: TGTGCCACCAGCACTCGGGGTAACTACGAGCAGTACTTC. Translation: CATSTRGNYEQYF. The complete variable domain, with remaining parts taken from reference TRBV15 and TRBJ2-7, reads DAMVIQNPRYQVTQFGKPVTLSCSQTLNHNVMYWYQQKSSQAPKLLFHYYDKDFNNEADTPDNFQSRRPNTSFCFLDIRSPGLGDTAMYLCATSTRGNYEQYFGPGTRLTVT.

This clonotype was counted at least ten times. DNA of the CDR3: TGCAGTGCTAGAGATCTGGGAAACGGCTACACCTTC. The encoded protein is CSARDLGNGYTF. The rearrangement joins TRBV20-1 to TRBJ1-2; D is undetermined. V gave up 0 bases and J gave up 8 bases, with 10 bases separating them. The CDR3 totals 12 residues. The germline V gene encodes CDR1 DFQATT and CDR2 SNEGSKA (reference sequence).

This clonotype was counted at least ten times. This chain links TRBV12-3 or TRBV12-4 with TRBJ2-7, with 9 nucleotides matching TRBD1. The CDR3 contains 13 residues. J was trimmed by 4 bases and V by 5 bases; bases with no gene match: 3. The CDR3 region is CASSIGQGYEQYF. The CDR3 nucleotides read TGTGCCAGCAGTATCGGACAGGGGTACGAGCAGTACTTC.

In this sample, this clonotype turned up many times. This chain connects TRBV5-1 to TRBJ2-5, with TRBD2 identical over 11 bases. Losses at the gene ends were 2 bases for V and 1 base for J; bases not matched to a gene: 4. The CDR3 is made up of 16 amino acids. Germline lookup yields CDR1 SGHRS and CDR2 YFSETQ. The CDR3 spells CASSFSGTSGQETQYF. As DNA, the CDR3 is TGCGCCAGCAGCTTTTCCGGGACTAGCGGCCAAGAGACCCAGTACTTC.

This clonotype was detected ten times or more. This sequence joins TRBV30 and TRBJ1-1; 8 nucleotides align to TRBD1. This CDR3 region has 13 residues. With V trimmed by 5 bases and J by 0 bases, 2 bases remained unmatched. Per the germline V gene, CDR1 is GTSNPN and CDR2 is SVGIG (reference sequence). For the CDR3, the DNA is TGTGCCTGGGACAGGGGCCTGAACACTGAAGCTTTCTTT. Translating gives CAWDRGLNTEAFF.

In its sample, this clonotype is medium-sized. This rearrangement joins TRBV28 to TRBJ1-5; the D is unclear. The CDR3 runs to 11 residues. V was clipped by 3 bases and J by 7 bases, with 4 bases between them. From germline, CDR1 is MDHEN and CDR2 SYDVKM. CDR3 amino acids: CASSFPQPQHF. The CDR3 nucleotides read TGTGCCAGCAGTTTTCCGCAGCCCCAGCATTTT.

This clonotype has ten or more counts. The chain has TRBV6-6 and TRBJ1-4; TRBD1 might be the D (6 bases). V was cut by 0 bases and J by 5 bases, with 13 bases left in between. Per the germline V gene, CDR1 is MNHNY and CDR2 is SVGAGI (reference sequence). There are 16 residues in the CDR3. In nucleotides, the CDR3 is TGTGCCAGCAGTTACTCTCCACAGGGCATCAATGAAAAACTGTTTTTT. Translated: CASSYSPQGINEKLFF.

This clonotype appeared a few times. This chain connects TRBV27 to TRBJ2-5, with a tentative D call TRBD1 (5 bases). This CDR3 contains 14 residues. V shed 6 bases and J shed 4 bases, with 15 bases lying between them. Germline CDR1 and CDR2: MNHEY and SMNVEV (reference sequence). CDR3 nucleotides: TGTGCCAGCAGGTTTCAGGGTCAGGGAGAGACCCAGTACTTC. This gives the protein CASRFQGQGETQYF.

The sample holds many counts of this clonotype. This chain uses TRBV19 with TRBJ1-5; TRBD1 matches at 10 bases. The CDR3 runs 16 residues. V trimming: 5 bases; J trimming: 9 bases; junction bases outside the gene matches: 13. Germline CDR1 is LNHDA and CDR2 is SQIVND (reference sequence). CDR3 nucleotide sequence: TGTGCCAGTAGTCCTCGAGTAGGACAGGGGGGAGGGCCCCAGCATTTT. Its protein is CASSPRVGQGGGPQHF.

By share, this clonotype counts as medium-sized (0.01 to 0.1%). This sequence joins TRBV11-3 and TRBJ2-1; D unclear. The germline V and J ends were trimmed by 6 bases and 10 bases, with 13 bases remaining between them. Germline CDR1 reads SGHNT; CDR2 reads YENEEA. This CDR3 has 12 amino acids. The CDR3 region has the DNA TGTGCCAGCAGTTCTGGGTCCAGGGAGCAGTTCTTC. It yields the protein CASSSGSREQFF.

In its sample, this clonotype was seen many times. The chain carries TRBV5-1 and TRBJ1-5, with a weak D call TRBD1 (6 bases). V was clipped by 1 base and J by 5 bases, with 10 bases between them. Germline CDR1 SGHRS, CDR2 YFSETQ. The CDR3 spans 14 residues. The CDR3 DNA reads TGCGCCAGCAGCTTGATGGGGGCGGATCAGCCCCAGCATTTT. It yields the protein CASSLMGADQPQHF.

This clonotype has a count of ten or more. The chain recombines TRBV28 with TRBJ1-1, with a possible D match to TRBD1 (5 bases). The V end was cut by 8 bases, the J end by 3 bases, with 13 bases between. The germline CDR1 and CDR2 sequences are MDHEN and SYDVKM. This CDR3 comprises 13 residues. The DNA of the CDR3 is TGTGCCAGCGGACCAGGGATGGACACTGAAGCTTTCTTT. The encoded protein is CASGPGMDTEAFF.

The gene calls are TRBV7-2 and TRBJ2-1, with 7 bases fitting TRBD2. The CDR3 is made up of 17 amino acids. The junction had 13 bases not matched to a gene; V was cut back by 2 bases and J by 6 bases. CDR1 and CDR2 (germline): SGHTA, FQGNSA. The CDR3 coding sequence is TGTGCCAGCAGCTTATCGACGGGGCTAGCGGCAGCCAATGAGCAGTTCTTC. Amino acid sequence: CASSLSTGLAAANEQFF.

This clonotype was seen a handful of times. The chain has TRBV3-1 and TRBJ1-1; D unclear. This CDR3 is built from 13 residues. With 1 base removed from V and 12 bases from J, the gap between germline ends came to 15 bases. Germline-derived CDR1 and CDR2 are LGHDT and YNNKEL (reference sequence). The CDR3 DNA follows: TGTGCCAGCAGCCAAGTTGAGGTCGCGGTTTCTTTCTTT. Translating gives CASSQVEVAVSFF.

This clonotype was picked up many times. J is TRBJ1-2 and V is TRBV19, with 7 bases aligning to TRBD1. Germline assignment: CDR1 LNHDA and CDR2 SQIVND (reference sequence). The CDR3 covers 13 residues. The V and J ends lost 4 bases and 5 bases, in that order; junction bases with no gene match: 4. The CDR3 DNA is TGTGCCAGTAGTAAGGACAGGACTTATGGCTACACCTTC. Its translation: CASSKDRTYGYTF.

This clonotype was counted ten times or more. The V gene is TRBV9, the J gene TRBJ2-5; perhaps D is TRBD1 or TRBD2 (5 bases each). This CDR3 contains 14 residues. V dropped 2 bases and J dropped 5 bases, with 13 bases sitting between them. The germline V gene encodes CDR1 SGDLS and CDR2 YYNGEE. The CDR3 DNA follows: TGTGCCAGCAGCGTGGACATCGGGGAGGAGACCCAGTACTTC. It specifies CASSVDIGEETQYF.

This clonotype has just a few counts. A read error is possible here, since a much larger clone lies one base away. This rearrangement joins TRBV20-1 to TRBJ2-3; 9 bases are a match to TRBD2. The CDR3 has 15 residues. From germline, CDR1 is DFQATT and CDR2 SNEGSKA (reference sequence). The ends lost 1 base at V and 4 bases at J; junction bases unmatched: 6. DNA for the CDR3: TGCAGTGCTAGAGCACTAGCGGGTGGCTCAGATACGCAGTATTTT. This codes for CSARALAGGSDTQYF.

This clonotype was seen repeatedly, ten times or more. This rearrangement joins TRBV21-1 to TRBJ2-5; the table calls TRBD2, which could not be checked here. TRBV21-1 is noted as a pseudogene. The CDR3 sequence is 18 residues long. CDR3 region: CASSKVFVSSGSRETQYF. CDR3 coding DNA: TGTGCCAGCAGCAAAGTTTTTGTGTCTAGCGGGAGTCGAGAGACCCAGTACTTC.

This clonotype showed up many times. The V gene is TRBV27, the J gene TRBJ2-7; D is undetermined. This CDR3 comprises 13 residues. V shed 5 bases and J shed 4 bases, with 12 bases lying between them. Germline values: CDR1 MNHEY, CDR2 SMNVEV (reference sequence). Here the CDR3 reads CASSTQPKYEQYF. CDR3 DNA: TGTGCCAGCAGTACCCAACCAAAGTACGAGCAGTACTTC.

This clonotype was counted at least ten times. The chain couples TRBV14 to TRBJ2-1; TRBD2 aligns across 13 bases. The J segment lost 7 bases and the V segment lost 4 bases, leaving 10 bases of the junction unmatched. Looked up from germline, CDR1 is SGHDN and CDR2 is FVKESK. The CDR3 is 17 residues long. This chain's CDR3 is CASSLLLLAGGLNEQFF. The CDR3 nucleotides read TGTGCCAGCAGCCTCTTACTACTAGCGGGAGGGCTAAATGAGCAGTTCTTC.

The sample holds many counts of this clonotype. This chain joins TRBV5-1 and TRBJ2-3; possible D gene TRBD2, 6 bases. This CDR3 region has 15 residues. In germline, CDR1 is SGHRS, CDR2 YFSETQ. Trimming stripped 3 bases from V and 2 bases from J, with 13 bases between. CDR3 loop: CASSSGLALTDTQYF. The CDR3 region has the DNA TGCGCCAGCAGCTCGGGACTTGCCCTCACAGATACGCAGTATTTT.